The 23 T cell receptor beta chains presented below share a single source sample, sequenced in a study of blood T cell repertoires in COVID-19. TCRdb keeps only in-frame clones here, not all; method: immunoSEQ multiplex PCR. Of around 170,000 clones in the sample, 80% to 85% were seen once. Sequences were obtained from peripheral blood. The receptors were sampled from a woman aged 40-49 years with acute or convalescent COVID-19.

This clone showed up just a few times. In DNA, the CDR3 is TGTGCCACCTACCCTTTTGAGGCAGGGTGGACTGAAGCTTTCTTT. This translates into CATYPFEAGWTEAFF. V and J are TRBV19 and TRBJ1-1; perhaps TRBD1 as D (5 bases). The germline V and J ends were trimmed by 10 bases and 5 bases, with 23 bases remaining between them. Germline CDR1 reads LNHDA; CDR2 reads SQIVND (reference sequence). The CDR3 is made up of 15 amino acids.

J is TRBJ2-2 and V is TRBV10-3; 7 bases are a match to TRBD1. The V gene end was trimmed by 3 bases and the J gene end by 2 bases; junction bases not matched to a gene: 9. CDR3 length equals 17 residues. Germline CDR1 reads ENHRY; CDR2 reads SYGVKD. CDR3 nucleotides: TGTGCCATCAGTGATCCCACCGGGACAGAAAACACCGGGGAGCTGTTTTTT. It yields the protein CAISDPTGTENTGELFF.

The CDR3 nucleotides are TGTGCCAGCTCACCTAACCCTGTCGGGCAGTATTTT. Protein sequence: CASSPNPVGQYF. The V and J genes are TRBV18 and TRBJ2-3; the D is unclear. V shed 3 bases and J shed 11 bases, with 12 bases lying between them. Germline V CDR1 and CDR2: KGHSH, LQKENI. The CDR3 consists of 12 residues.

The V and J genes are TRBV28 and TRBJ1-2; a weak D match, TRBD1 (6 bases). This CDR3 comprises 13 residues. V was shortened by 6 bases and J by 3 bases, with 11 bases between the two germline ends. CDR1 and CDR2 (germline): MDHEN, SYDVKM. The chain's CDR3 is CASSLTGDYGYTF. For the CDR3, the DNA is TGTGCCAGCAGCTTGACAGGCGACTATGGCTACACCTTC.

This clone was found once. V and J are TRBV7-9 and TRBJ2-1; 8 nucleotides align to TRBD2. The V gene's germline CDR1 is SEHNR and CDR2 FQNEAQ (reference sequence). The CDR3 sequence is 16 residues long. With V trimmed by 5 bases and J by 8 bases, 14 bases remained unmatched. The CDR3 is CASSRPNSGEVHEQFF. The CDR3 nucleotides read TGTGCCAGCAGCCGCCCAAATAGCGGGGAGGTCCATGAGCAGTTCTTC.

V usage is TRBV24-1 and J usage is TRBJ2-7, with D possibly matching TRBD1 (6 bases). V was clipped by 3 bases and J by 6 bases, with 20 bases between them. CDR1 is KGHDR and CDR2 is SFDVKD in the germline V gene. The length of the CDR3 is 16 residues. For the CDR3, the DNA is TGTGCCACCAGTGATCCACGCCAGGGGTCAACCGTCGAGCAGTACTTC. Encoded protein: CATSDPRQGSTVEQYF.

The V and J genes are TRBV5-1 and TRBJ1-1; TRBD1 is a possible D gene (6 bases). In germline, CDR1 is SGHRS, CDR2 YFSETQ. The CDR3 is 16 amino acids. V shed 7 bases and J shed 0 bases, with 19 bases lying between them. The CDR3 nucleotides read TGCGCCAGCCGGAGCCAGGGGTCCTCCATGAACACTGAAGCTTTCTTT. It is translated as CASRSQGSSMNTEAFF.

The chain employs TRBV18 and TRBJ2-1; 12 bases align to TRBD2. The length of the CDR3 is 22 residues. Germline CDR1 is KGHSH and CDR2 is LQKENI. V shed 1 base, J shed 3 bases, and the junction held 19 bases outside the gene matches. The CDR3 sequence is CASSPRRLAGGVLLGVYNEQFF. The CDR3 DNA reads TGTGCCAGCTCACCACGACGTCTAGCGGGAGGGGTGTTGTTGGGGGTCTACAATGAGCAGTTCTTC.

The chain has TRBV5-8 and TRBJ2-1; 9 bases map to TRBD2. The CDR3 has 19 amino acids. Germline V gene data show CDR1 as SGHTS and CDR2 as YDEGEE. J was trimmed by 7 bases and V by 3 bases; bases with no gene match: 20. The CDR3 sequence is CASSSVYQSGTSYWNEQFF. The CDR3 region has the DNA TGTGCCAGCAGCTCAGTATATCAATCCGGGACTAGCTACTGGAATGAGCAGTTCTTC.

The rearrangement uses TRBV27 and TRBJ2-2; 10 bases are a match to TRBD2. The CDR3 spans 16 residues. Unmatched junction bases numbered 5, after V lost 4 bases and J lost 3 bases. Germline lookup yields CDR1 MNHEY and CDR2 SMNVEV (reference sequence). The chain's CDR3 is CASSSLAGDHTGELFF. The CDR3 region has the DNA TGTGCCAGCAGTTCTCTAGCGGGGGACCACACCGGGGAGCTGTTTTTT.

This clone came up a few times. This chain uses TRBV29-1 with TRBJ1-1, with TRBD1 as a possible D gene (5 bases). Between the trimmed V and J ends, which lost 4 bases and 7 bases, there was a span of 10 bases. From germline, CDR1 is SQVTM and CDR2 ANQGSEA. The CDR3 sequence is 11 residues long. In nucleotides, the CDR3 is TGCAGCGTTGGTGGCCAGGGTGAAGCTTTCTTT. This codes for CSVGGQGEAFF.

Written as DNA, the CDR3 is TGTGCCACCAGCGGCGGGACTAGCGGGAGGGGGTACAATGAGCAGTTCTTC. It yields the protein CATSGGTSGRGYNEQFF. V gene TRBV24-1 combines with J gene TRBJ2-1; TRBD2 matches at 16 bases. This CDR3 has 17 amino acids. Trimming removed 7 bases from V and 4 bases from J; junction bases left unmatched: 6. Germline CDR1 and CDR2: KGHDR and SFDVKD.

The chain couples TRBV20-1 to TRBJ2-2; 8 positions match TRBD2. The CDR3 runs 18 residues. Per germline, CDR1 DFQATT and CDR2 SNEGSKA (reference sequence). The trim removed 6 bases at V and 0 bases at J, leaving 15 bases unmatched. In DNA, the CDR3 is TGCAGTGCCAGTAAAGCGCGGGGGGCTACCACGAACACCGGGGAGCTGTTTTTT. It specifies CSASKARGATTNTGELFF.

There are a few counts of this clone. The chain combines TRBV28 with TRBJ2-6, with a weak D call TRBD1 (5 bases). Germline V CDR1 and CDR2: MDHEN, SYDVKM. The V end lost 2 bases, the J end lost 0 bases, and 5 bases lay between the germline ends. The CDR3 has 15 residues. The CDR3 here is CASSLDSSGANVLTF. The CDR3 coding sequence is TGTGCCAGCAGTTTAGACAGCTCTGGGGCCAACGTCCTGACTTTC.

The chain uses TRBV5-1 and TRBJ2-2, with TRBD1 identical over 9 bases. Germline V CDR1 and CDR2: SGHRS, YFSETQ. V dropped 3 bases and J dropped 6; count of bases not matched to a gene: 9. This CDR3 is built from 16 residues. The CDR3: CASSSAGTGFPGELFF. The CDR3 DNA is TGCGCCAGCAGCTCGGCCGGGACAGGGTTTCCCGGGGAGCTGTTTTTT. The variable domain in full, with the rest retrieved from reference TRBV5-1 and TRBJ2-2, is KAGVTQTPRYLIKTRGQQVTLSCSPISGHRSVSWYQQTPGQGLQFLFEYFSETQRNKGNFPGRFSGRQFSNSRSEMNVSTLELGDSALYLCASSSAGTGFPGELFFGEGSRLTVL.

The chain employs TRBV5-1 and TRBJ2-7; D is possibly TRBD2 (5 bases). V lost 4 bases to trimming and J lost 0 bases, with 17 bases between them. Looked up from germline, CDR1 is SGHRS and CDR2 is YFSETQ. This CDR3 comprises 16 residues. CDR3 bases: TGCGCCAGCAGCCCGGTAGGAGCGGTAAGCTCCTACGAGCAGTACTTC. Translated: CASSPVGAVSSYEQYF.

The CDR3 spells CASSGGTGRSIQYF. In DNA form, the CDR3 reads TGTGCCAGCAGTGGGGGGACTGGAAGAAGCATTCAGTACTTC. The chain employs TRBV2 and TRBJ2-4; maybe TRBD2 (6 bases). The V and J ends lost 4 bases and 9 bases respectively, with 16 bases between them. Germline V CDR1 and CDR2: SNHLY, FYNNEI. The CDR3 is 14 residues long.

This clone has a single count. The V call is TRBV19, the J call TRBJ2-3; 7 bases are shared with TRBD1. There are 14 residues in the CDR3. Germline V gives CDR1 LNHDA, CDR2 SQIVND (reference sequence). V trimming: 7 bases; J trimming: 6 bases; junction bases outside the gene matches: 10. CDR3 DNA: TGTGCCAGTAATGCAGGGGGATTAAGGGATACGCAGTATTTT. Translation: CASNAGGLRDTQYF.

V and J are TRBV5-4 and TRBJ2-3, with TRBD1 identical over 10 bases. V lost 4 bases, J lost 10 bases, and 12 bases stayed unmatched. Germline lookup yields CDR1 SGHNT and CDR2 YYREEE (reference sequence). The CDR3 extends over 15 amino acids. The CDR3 region has the DNA TGTGCCAGCAGCCTGGCCATGACAGGGGGCAAAGCGCAGTATTTT. Its protein product is CASSLAMTGGKAQYF. The full variable domain, completed using reference TRBV5-4 and TRBJ2-3, is ETGVTQSPTHLIKTRGQQVTLRCSSQSGHNTVSWYQQALGQGPQFIFQYYREEENGRGNFPPRFSGLQFPNYSSELNVNALELDDSALYLCASSLAMTGGKAQYFGPGTRLTVL.

This chain joins TRBV6-5 and TRBJ1-5; no firm D call. CDR3 size: 15 residues. CDR1 is MNHEY and CDR2 is SVGAGI in the germline V gene. Between the trimmed V and J ends, which lost 0 bases and 0 bases, there was a span of 6 bases. The CDR3 here is CASSYSQDSNQPQHF. For the CDR3, the DNA is TGTGCCAGCAGTTACTCGCAGGATAGCAATCAGCCCCAGCATTTT.

This chain uses TRBV10-3 with TRBJ1-2, with D maybe TRBD1 (6 bases). V gave up 5 bases and J gave up 4 bases, with 14 bases separating them. Per germline, CDR1 ENHRY and CDR2 SYGVKD. The CDR3 has 14 residues. CDR3 sequence (DNA): TGTGCCATCAGTAACTCCCAGGGGCCCTATGGCTACACCTTC. It is translated as CAISNSQGPYGYTF.

The chain couples TRBV28 to TRBJ2-1; a weak D match, TRBD1 (5 bases). CDR3 length equals 17 residues. Trimming removed 3 bases from V and 5 bases from J, with 20 bases in between. CDR1 MDHEN and CDR2 SYDVKM come from the germline V gene. CDR3 loop: CASSFSSLRWGHNEQFF. CDR3 DNA sequence: TGTGCCAGCAGTTTCTCCTCTCTCCGCTGGGGCCACAATGAGCAGTTCTTC.

The chain couples TRBV7-6 to TRBJ2-2; possible D gene TRBD2, 6 bases. Per the germline V gene, CDR1 is SGHVS and CDR2 is FNYEAQ. The length of the CDR3 is 16 residues. Trimming took 1 base from V and 4 from J, leaving 13 bases between them. This chain's CDR3 is CASSLEGGMITGELFF. In DNA form, the CDR3 reads TGTGCCAGCAGCTTAGAGGGCGGGATGATCACCGGGGAGCTGTTTTTT.